This paragraph reports one T cell receptor (beta chain). Antigen unknown. CDR1 and CDR2 from the germline V gene are LNHDA and SQIVND (reference sequence). Trimming removed 1 base from V and 2 bases from J, with 12 bases in between. The CDR3 sequence is 15 residues long. This entry comes from a study of cytomegalovirus exposure and HLA in healthy donors. Study at large: Genotyping of nearly 400 donors showed that approximately 83% belonged to the Caucasian-associated ancestry cluster.

Findings of the study overall: Earlier results showed most TCR beta V segments being productive about 87% or about 30% of the time. Reports indicated that the classifier achieved high specificity and sensitivity in diagnosing cytomegalovirus status. Across donors, most TCRs were seen rarely, yet some public ones were widespread.

Primers: 60 Vbeta forward and 13 Jbeta reverse. Data came from immunoSEQ multiplex PCR; TCRdb stores just in-frame clones and leaves some out. The table lists tens of thousands of clones, about 80% of them singletons. Sequencing input: PBMCs. The sequence came from a man between 60 and 75 years old in good health and CMV-seronegative. V is TRBV19 and J is TRBJ2-7; D is perhaps TRBD2 (6 bases). The CDR3 loop is CASSIGSDYPYEQYF. For the CDR3, the DNA is TGTGCCAGTAGTATAGGATCGGACTACCCCTACGAGCAGTACTTC.